Below, one T cell receptor beta chain is given with its context. This sample is part of a study of technical replicates of blood from a handful of donors. CDR3 size: 17 residues. From germline, CDR1 is MDHEN and CDR2 SYDVKM. V lost 2 bases to trimming and J lost 2 bases; unmatched junction nucleotides: 6. Using immunoSEQ multiplex PCR, the repertoire was profiled, and TCRdb retains in-frame clones only, with some absent. The sample yields about 79,000 clones, 75% to 95% seen once. The chain links TRBV28 to TRBJ1-5; the match to TRBD1 covers 10 bases. The receptor was derived from a human donor in good health. Some clones in this sample may be carry-over from other donors' samples. The sequenced material came from T cells isolated from PBMCs. CDR3 amino acids: CASSLRQGAKGNQPQHF. In DNA form, the CDR3 reads TGTGCCAGCAGTTTAAGACAGGGGGCAAAGGGCAATCAGCCCCAGCATTTT.